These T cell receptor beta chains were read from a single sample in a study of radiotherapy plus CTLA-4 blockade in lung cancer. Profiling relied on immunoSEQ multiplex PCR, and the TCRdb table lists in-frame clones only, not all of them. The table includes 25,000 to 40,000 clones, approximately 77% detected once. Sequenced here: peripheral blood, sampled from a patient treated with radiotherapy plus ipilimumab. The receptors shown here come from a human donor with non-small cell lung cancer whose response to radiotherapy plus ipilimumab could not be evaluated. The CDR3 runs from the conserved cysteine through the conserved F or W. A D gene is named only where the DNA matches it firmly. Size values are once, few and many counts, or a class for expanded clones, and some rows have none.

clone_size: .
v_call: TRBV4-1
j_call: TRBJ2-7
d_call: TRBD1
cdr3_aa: CASSQGTGGDFEQYF
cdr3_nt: TGCGCCAGCAGCCAAGGGACAGGGGGCGATTTCGAGCAGTACTTC

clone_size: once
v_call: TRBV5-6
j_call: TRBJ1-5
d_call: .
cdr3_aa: CASSGGGGYSNQPQHF
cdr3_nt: TGTGCCAGCAGCGGTGGGGGGGGGTATAGCAATCAGCCCCAGCATTTT

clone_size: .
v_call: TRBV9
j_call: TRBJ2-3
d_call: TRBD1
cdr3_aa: CASSFRVQGATDTQYF
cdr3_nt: TGTGCCAGCAGCTTCCGAGTCCAGGGGGCCACAGATACGCAGTATTTT

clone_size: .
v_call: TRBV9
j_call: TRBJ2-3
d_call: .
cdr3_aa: CASSVTWSQASTDTQYF
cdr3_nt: TGTGCCAGCAGCGTAACTTGGTCCCAAGCTAGCACAGATACGCAGTATTTT

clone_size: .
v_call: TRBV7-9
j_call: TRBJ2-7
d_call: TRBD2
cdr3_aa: CASSLGSGIRPSYEQYF
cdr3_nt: TGTGCCAGCAGCTTAGGTAGCGGGATCCGGCCATCCTACGAGCAGTACTTC

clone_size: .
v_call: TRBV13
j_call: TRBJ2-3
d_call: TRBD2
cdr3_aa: CASSSNLAGGDTQYF
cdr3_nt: TGTGCCAGCAGCTCGAACCTGGCGGGAGGGGATACGCAGTATTTT

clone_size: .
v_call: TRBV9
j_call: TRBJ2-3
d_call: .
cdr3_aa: CASSDHRTSSTDTQYF
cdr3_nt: TGTGCCAGCAGCGACCACAGGACCTCTAGCACAGATACGCAGTATTTT

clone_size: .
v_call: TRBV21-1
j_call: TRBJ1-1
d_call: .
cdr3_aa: CASSKDGGMGTEAFF
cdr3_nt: TGTGCCAGCAGCAAAGACGGAGGGATGGGCACTGAAGCTTTCTTT

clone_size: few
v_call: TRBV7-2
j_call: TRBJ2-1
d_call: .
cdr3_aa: CASSFRRLYNEQFF
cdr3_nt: TGTGCCAGCAGCTTTCGCAGGCTCTACAATGAGCAGTTCTTC

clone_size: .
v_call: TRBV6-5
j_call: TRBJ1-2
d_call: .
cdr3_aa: CASSSNYGYTF
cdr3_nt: TGTGCCAGCAGTTCGAACTATGGCTACACCTTC

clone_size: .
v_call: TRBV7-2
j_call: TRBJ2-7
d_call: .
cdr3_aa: CASSLKFGNSYEQYF
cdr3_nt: TGTGCCAGCAGCTTAAAGTTCGGGAACTCCTACGAGCAGTACTTC

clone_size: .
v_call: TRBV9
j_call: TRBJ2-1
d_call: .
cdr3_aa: CASSQTVSSYNEQFF
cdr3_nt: TGTGCCAGCAGCCAAACAGTCAGCTCCTACAATGAGCAGTTCTTC

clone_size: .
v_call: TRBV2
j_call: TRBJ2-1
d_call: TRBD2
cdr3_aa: CASRKGLAGGEQFF
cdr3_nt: TGTGCCAGCAGAAAGGGACTAGCGGGAGGAGAGCAGTTCTTC

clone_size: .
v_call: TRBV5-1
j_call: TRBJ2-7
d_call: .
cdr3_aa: CASSPDGGYEQYF
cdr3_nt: TGCGCCAGCAGCCCGGACGGAGGCTACGAGCAGTACTTC

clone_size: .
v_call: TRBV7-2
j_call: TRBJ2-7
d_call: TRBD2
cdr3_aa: CASSFRLAPFAYEQYF
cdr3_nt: TGTGCCAGCAGCTTCAGACTAGCGCCCTTTGCCTACGAGCAGTACTTC

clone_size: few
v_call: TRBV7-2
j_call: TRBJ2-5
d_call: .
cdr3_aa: CASSFQGSGETQYF
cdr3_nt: TGTGCCAGCAGCTTCCAGGGGAGTGGGGAGACCCAGTACTTC

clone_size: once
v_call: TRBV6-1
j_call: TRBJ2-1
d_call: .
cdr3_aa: CASSEASISNEQFF
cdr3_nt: TGTGCCAGCAGTGAAGCGTCTATAAGTAATGAGCAGTTCTTC

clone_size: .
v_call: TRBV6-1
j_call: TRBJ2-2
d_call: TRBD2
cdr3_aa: CASHRGGSVTGELFF
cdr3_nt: TGTGCCAGCCATAGGGGCGGGAGTGTCACCGGGGAGCTGTTTTTT

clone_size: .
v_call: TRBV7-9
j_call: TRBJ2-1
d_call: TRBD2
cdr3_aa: CASSLGLAAYNEQFF
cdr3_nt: TGTGCCAGCAGCTTAGGCCTAGCGGCCTACAATGAGCAGTTCTTC

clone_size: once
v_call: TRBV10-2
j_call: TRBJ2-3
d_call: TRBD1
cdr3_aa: CASSEQGATDTQYF
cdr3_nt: TGCGCCAGCAGTGAACAGGGGGCTACAGATACGCAGTATTTT

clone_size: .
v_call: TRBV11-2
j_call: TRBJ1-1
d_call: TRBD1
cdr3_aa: CASSLDLGTVKAFF
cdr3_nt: TGTGCCAGCAGCTTAGATTTAGGGACAGTTAAGGCTTTCTTT

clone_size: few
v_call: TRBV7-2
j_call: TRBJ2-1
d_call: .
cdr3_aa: CASSSPREAHNEQFF
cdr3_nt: TGTGCCAGCAGCTCACCCCGAGAGGCCCACAATGAGCAGTTCTTC

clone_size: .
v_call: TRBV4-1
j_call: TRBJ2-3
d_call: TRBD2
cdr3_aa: CASSQRTSGADTQYF
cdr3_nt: TGCGCCAGCAGCCAACGGACTAGCGGGGCAGATACGCAGTATTTT

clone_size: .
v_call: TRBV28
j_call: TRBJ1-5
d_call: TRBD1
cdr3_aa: CASSLTGGYQPQHF
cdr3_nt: TGTGCCAGCAGTCTCACAGGGGGCTATCAGCCCCAGCATTTT

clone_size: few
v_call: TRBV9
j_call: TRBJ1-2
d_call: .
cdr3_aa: CASTSTASSNYGYTF
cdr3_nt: TGTGCCAGCACTTCGACAGCTTCTTCTAACTATGGCTACACCTTC

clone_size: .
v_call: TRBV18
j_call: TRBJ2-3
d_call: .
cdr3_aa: CASSGWGEQYF
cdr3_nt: TGTGCCAGCTCAGGCTGGGGGGAGCAGTATTTT

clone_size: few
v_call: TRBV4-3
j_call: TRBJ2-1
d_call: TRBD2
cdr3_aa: CASSQDRLAGHNEQFF
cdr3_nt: TGCGCCAGCAGCCAAGATCGACTAGCGGGACACAATGAGCAGTTCTTC

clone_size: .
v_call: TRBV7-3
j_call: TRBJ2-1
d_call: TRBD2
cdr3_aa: CASSVSGTNEQFF
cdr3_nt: TGTGCCAGCAGCGTTAGCGGGACCAATGAGCAGTTCTTC

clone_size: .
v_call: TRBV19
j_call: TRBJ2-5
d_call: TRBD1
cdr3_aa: CASSPRQGVSAETQYF
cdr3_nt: TGTGCCAGTAGCCCCCGACAGGGGGTTTCGGCAGAGACCCAGTACTTC

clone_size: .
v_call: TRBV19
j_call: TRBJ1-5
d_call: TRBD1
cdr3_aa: CASSSTGTGSQPQHF
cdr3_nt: TGTGCCAGTAGTTCTACCGGGACAGGGAGTCAGCCCCAGCATTTT

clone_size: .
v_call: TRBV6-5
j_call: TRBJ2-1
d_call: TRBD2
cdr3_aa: CASSSGGSGRIEQFF
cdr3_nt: TGTGCCAGCAGCTCAGGTGGTAGCGGGAGAATTGAGCAGTTCTTC

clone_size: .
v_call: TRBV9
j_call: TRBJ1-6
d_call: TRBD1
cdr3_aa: CASSEGQGIGSYNSPLHF
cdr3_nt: TGTGCCAGCAGCGAGGGACAGGGGATCGGATCCTATAATTCACCCCTCCACTTT

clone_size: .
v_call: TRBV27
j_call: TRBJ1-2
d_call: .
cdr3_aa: CASSLIAGVSYGYTF
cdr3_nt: TGTGCCAGCAGTTTAATCGCAGGGGTTAGCTATGGCTACACCTTC

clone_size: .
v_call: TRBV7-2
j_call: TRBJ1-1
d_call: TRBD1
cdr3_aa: CASSSGQPYTEAFF
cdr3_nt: TGTGCCAGCAGCTCGGGACAGCCATACACTGAAGCTTTCTTT

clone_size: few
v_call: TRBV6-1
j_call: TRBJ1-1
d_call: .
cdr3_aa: CASSASQATEAFF
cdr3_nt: TGTGCCAGCAGCGCGTCCCAGGCGACAGAAGCTTTCTTT

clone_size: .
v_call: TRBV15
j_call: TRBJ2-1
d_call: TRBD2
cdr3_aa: CATSRAGTSGRGEQFF
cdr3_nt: TGTGCCACCAGCAGAGCAGGGACTAGCGGGAGGGGTGAGCAGTTCTTC

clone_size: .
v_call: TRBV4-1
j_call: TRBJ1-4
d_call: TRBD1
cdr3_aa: CASSQDQGQGYEKLFF
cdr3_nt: TGCGCCAGCAGCCAAGATCAAGGACAGGGGTATGAAAAACTGTTTTTT

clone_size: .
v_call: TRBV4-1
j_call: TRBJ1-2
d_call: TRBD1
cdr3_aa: CASSRLTGDYGYTF
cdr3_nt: TGCGCCAGCAGCCGATTGACAGGGGACTATGGCTACACCTTC

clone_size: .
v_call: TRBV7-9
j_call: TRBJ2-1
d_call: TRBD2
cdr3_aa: CASSYTLAGVVAGEQFF
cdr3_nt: TGTGCCAGCAGCTATACCTTAGCGGGAGTCGTGGCCGGGGAGCAGTTCTTC

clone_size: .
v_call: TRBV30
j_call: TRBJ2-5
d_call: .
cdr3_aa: CAWSAGDTETQYF
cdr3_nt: TGTGCCTGGAGTGCAGGGGATACGGAGACCCAGTACTTC

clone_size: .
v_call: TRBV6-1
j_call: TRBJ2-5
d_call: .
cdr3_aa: CASSESQQETQYF
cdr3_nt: TGTGCCAGCAGTGAATCGCAGCAAGAGACCCAGTACTTC

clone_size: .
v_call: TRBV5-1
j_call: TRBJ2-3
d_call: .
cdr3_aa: CASSLMARENTDTQYF
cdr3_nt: TGCGCCAGCAGCTTGATGGCCAGGGAAAACACAGATACGCAGTATTTT